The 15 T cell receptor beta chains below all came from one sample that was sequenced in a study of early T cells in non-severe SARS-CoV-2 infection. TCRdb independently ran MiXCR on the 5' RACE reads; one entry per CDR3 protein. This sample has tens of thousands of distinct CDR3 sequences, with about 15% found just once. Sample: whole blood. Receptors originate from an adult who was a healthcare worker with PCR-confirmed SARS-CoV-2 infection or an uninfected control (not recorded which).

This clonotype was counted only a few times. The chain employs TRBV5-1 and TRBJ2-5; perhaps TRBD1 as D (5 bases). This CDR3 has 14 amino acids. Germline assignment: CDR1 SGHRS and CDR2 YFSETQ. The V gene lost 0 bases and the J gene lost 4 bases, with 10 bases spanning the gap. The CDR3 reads CASSLVGDLETQYF. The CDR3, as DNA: TGCGCCAGCAGCTTGGTAGGGGATTTAGAGACCCAGTACTTC.

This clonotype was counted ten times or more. As DNA, the CDR3 is TGCAGCGTTGAAGATGGACAGGGGAATGGGTATTTT. It yields the protein CSVEDGQGNGYF. V gene TRBV29-1 combines with J gene TRBJ2-3; 9 positions agree with TRBD1. This CDR3 has 12 amino acids. V dropped 0 bases and J dropped 14; count of bases not matched to a gene: 6. CDR1 is SQVTM and CDR2 is ANQGSEA in the germline V gene.

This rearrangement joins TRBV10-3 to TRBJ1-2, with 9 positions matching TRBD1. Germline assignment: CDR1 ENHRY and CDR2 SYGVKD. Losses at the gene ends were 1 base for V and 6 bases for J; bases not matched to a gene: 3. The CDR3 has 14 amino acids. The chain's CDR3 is CAISELGQGNGYTF. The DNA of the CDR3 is TGTGCCATCAGTGAGTTGGGACAGGGAAATGGCTACACCTTC.

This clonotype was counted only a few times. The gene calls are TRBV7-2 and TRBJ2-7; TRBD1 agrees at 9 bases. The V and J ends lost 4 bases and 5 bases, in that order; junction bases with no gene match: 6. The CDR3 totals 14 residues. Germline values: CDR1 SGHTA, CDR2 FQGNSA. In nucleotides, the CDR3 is TGTGCCAGCAGCTCCTACGGACAGGGGAACGAGCAGTACGTC. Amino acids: CASSSYGQGNEQYV.

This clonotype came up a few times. Here the CDR3 DNA reads TGTGCCAGCAGCTTAACCGGGACTAAGGTAGAGACCCAGTACTTC. This translates into CASSLTGTKVETQYF. This sequence joins TRBV7-3 and TRBJ2-5; 7 positions agree with TRBD2. With 0 bases clipped from V and 4 bases from J, the junction kept 5 bases outside the gene matches. Per the germline V gene, CDR1 is SGHTA and CDR2 is FQGTGA. The CDR3 is 15 amino acids.

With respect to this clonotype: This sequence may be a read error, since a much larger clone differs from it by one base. The CDR3 coding sequence is TGTGCCAGCCTGCCGATGGGTTTTGGGACTGAAGCTTTCTTT. Residues: CASLPMGFGTEAFF. V gene TRBV7-2 combines with J gene TRBJ1-1; D ambiguous. V was pared by 8 bases and J by 5 bases, with 18 bases between. The CDR3 consists of 14 residues. Germline V lookup: CDR1 SGHTA, CDR2 FQGNSA.

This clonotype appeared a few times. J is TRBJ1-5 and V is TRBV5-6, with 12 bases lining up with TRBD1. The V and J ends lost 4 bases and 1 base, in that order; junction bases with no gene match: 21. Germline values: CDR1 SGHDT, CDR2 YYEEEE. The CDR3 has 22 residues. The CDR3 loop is CASSSVKQSGTGGSKSNQPQHF. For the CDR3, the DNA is TGTGCCAGCAGCAGTGTAAAGCAATCCGGGACAGGGGGCTCGAAGAGCAATCAGCCCCAGCATTTT.

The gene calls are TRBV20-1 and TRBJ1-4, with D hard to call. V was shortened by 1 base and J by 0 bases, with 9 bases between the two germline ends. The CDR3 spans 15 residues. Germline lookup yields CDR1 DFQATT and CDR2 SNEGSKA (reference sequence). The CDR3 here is CSARVKGSTNEKLFF. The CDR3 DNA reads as TGCAGTGCTAGAGTTAAGGGTTCAACTAATGAAAAACTGTTTTTT.

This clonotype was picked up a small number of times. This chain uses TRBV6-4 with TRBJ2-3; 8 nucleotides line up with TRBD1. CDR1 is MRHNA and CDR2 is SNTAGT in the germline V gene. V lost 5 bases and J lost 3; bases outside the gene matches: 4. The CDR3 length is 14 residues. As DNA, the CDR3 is TGTGCCAGCAGTCTCCAGGGGGCAACAGATACGCAGTATTTT. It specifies CASSLQGATDTQYF.

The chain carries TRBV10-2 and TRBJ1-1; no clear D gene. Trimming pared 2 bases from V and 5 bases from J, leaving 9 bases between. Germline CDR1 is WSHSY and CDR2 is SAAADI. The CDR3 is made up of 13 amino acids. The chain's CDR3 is CASSEGGSTEAFF. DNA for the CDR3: TGCGCCAGCAGTGAGGGAGGGTCAACTGAAGCTTTCTTT.

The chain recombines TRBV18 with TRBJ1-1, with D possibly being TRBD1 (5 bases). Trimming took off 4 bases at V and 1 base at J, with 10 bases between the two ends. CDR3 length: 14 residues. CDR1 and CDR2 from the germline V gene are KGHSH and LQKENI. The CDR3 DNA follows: TGTGCCAGCTCACAGGGGAAGTCGAACACTGAAGCTTTCTTT. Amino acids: CASSQGKSNTEAFF.

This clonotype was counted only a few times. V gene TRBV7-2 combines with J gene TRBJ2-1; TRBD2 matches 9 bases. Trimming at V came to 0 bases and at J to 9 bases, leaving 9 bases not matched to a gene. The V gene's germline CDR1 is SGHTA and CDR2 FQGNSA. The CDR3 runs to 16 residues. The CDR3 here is CASSLAQAGGPAEQFF. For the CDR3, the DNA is TGTGCCAGCAGCTTAGCGCAGGCGGGGGGGCCCGCTGAGCAGTTCTTC.

The CDR3 nucleotides are TGTGCCAGCAGCTGGACTAGCGGTACCGGGGAGCTGTTTTTT. It codes for CASSWTSGTGELFF. The chain joins TRBV7-3 to TRBJ2-2; 10 nucleotides align to TRBD2. CDR1 SGHTA and CDR2 FQGTGA come from the germline V gene. Trimming removed 4 bases from V and 5 bases from J; junction bases left unmatched: 1. CDR3 size: 14 residues.

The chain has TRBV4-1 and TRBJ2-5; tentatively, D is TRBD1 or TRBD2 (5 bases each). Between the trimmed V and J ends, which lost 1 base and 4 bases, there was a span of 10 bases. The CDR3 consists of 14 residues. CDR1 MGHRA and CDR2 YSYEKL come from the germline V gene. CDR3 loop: CASSQGSGGETQYF. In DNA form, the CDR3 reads TGCGCCAGCAGCCAAGGCTCTGGGGGAGAGACCCAGTACTTC.

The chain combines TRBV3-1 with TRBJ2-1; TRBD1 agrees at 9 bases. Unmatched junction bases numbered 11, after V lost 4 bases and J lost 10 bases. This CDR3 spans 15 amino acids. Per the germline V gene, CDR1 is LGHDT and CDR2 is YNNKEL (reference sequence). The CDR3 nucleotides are TGTGCCAGCAGCCTCGGACAGGGGATGCCTCCGGAGCAGTTCTTC. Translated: CASSLGQGMPPEQFF.